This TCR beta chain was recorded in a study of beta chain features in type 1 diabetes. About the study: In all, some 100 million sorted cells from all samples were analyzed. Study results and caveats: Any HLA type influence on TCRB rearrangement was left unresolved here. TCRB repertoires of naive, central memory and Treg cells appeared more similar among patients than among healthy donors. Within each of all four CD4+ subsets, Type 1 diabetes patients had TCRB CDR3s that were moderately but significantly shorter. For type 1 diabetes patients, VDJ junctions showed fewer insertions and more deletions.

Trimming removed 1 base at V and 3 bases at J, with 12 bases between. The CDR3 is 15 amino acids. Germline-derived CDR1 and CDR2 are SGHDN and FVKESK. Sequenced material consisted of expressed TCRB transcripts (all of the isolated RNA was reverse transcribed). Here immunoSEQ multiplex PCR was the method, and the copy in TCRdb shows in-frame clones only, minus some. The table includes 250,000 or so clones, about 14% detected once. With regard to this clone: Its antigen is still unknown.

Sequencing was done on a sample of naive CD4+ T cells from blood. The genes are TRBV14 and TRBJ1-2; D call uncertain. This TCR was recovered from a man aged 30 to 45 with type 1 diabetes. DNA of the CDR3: TGTGCCAGCAGCCAAGGAGTTCCGATTGACTATGGCTACACCTTC. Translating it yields CASSQGVPIDYGYTF.